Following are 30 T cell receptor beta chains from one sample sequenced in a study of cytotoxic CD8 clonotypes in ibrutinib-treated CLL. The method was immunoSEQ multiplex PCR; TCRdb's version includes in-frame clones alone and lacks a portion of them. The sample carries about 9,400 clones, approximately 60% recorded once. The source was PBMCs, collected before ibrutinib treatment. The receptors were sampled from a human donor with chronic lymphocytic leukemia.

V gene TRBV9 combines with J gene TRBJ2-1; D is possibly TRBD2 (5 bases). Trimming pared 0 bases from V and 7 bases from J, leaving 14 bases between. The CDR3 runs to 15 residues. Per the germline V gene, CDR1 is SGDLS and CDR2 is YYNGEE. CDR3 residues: CASSVASLTSNEQFF. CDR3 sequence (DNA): TGTGCCAGCAGCGTAGCTAGCCTCACCTCGAATGAGCAGTTCTTC.

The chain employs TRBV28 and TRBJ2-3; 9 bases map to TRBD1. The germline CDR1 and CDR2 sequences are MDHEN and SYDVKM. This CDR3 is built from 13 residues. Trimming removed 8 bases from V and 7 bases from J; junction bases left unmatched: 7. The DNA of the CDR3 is TGTGCCAGCCGGACAGGGGCGATGAATACGCAGTATTTT. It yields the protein CASRTGAMNTQYF.

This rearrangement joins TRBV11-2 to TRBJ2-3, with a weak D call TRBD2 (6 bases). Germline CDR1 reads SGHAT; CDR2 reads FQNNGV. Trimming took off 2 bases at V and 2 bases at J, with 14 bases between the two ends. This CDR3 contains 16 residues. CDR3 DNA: TGTGCCAGCAGCTTAATACTAGCTCCACCCACAGATACGCAGTATTTT. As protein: CASSLILAPPTDTQYF.

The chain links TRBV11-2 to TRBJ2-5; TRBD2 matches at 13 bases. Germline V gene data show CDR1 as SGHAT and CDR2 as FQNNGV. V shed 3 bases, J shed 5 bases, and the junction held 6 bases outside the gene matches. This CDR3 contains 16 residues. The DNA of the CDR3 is TGTGCCAGCAGCTTCAGACTAGCGGGAGGATGGGAGACCCAGTACTTC. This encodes CASSFRLAGGWETQYF.

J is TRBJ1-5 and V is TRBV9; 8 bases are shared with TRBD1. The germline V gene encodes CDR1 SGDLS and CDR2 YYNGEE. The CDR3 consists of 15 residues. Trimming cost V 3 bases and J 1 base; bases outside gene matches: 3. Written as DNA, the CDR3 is TGTGCCAGCAGCGGGACAGGGATCAGCAATCAGCCCCAGCATTTT. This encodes CASSGTGISNQPQHF. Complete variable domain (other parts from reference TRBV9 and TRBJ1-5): DSGVTQTPKHLITATGQRVTLRCSPRSGDLSVYWYQQSLDQGLQFLIQYYNGEERAKGNILERFSAQQFPDLHSELNLSSLELGDSALYFCASSGTGISNQPQHFGDGTRLSIL.

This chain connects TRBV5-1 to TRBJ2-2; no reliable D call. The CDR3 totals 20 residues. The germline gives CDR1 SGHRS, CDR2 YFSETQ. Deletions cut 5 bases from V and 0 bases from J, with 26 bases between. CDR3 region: CASSYTSPGPQQSNTGELFF. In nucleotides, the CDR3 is TGCGCCAGCAGTTATACGTCCCCCGGACCCCAGCAATCGAACACCGGGGAGCTGTTTTTT.

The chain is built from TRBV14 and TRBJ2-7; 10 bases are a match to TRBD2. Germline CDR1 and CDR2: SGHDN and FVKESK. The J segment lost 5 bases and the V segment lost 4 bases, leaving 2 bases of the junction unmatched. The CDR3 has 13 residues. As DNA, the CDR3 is TGTGCCAGCAGCCTAGCGGGGGGTAACGAGCAGTACTTC. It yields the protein CASSLAGGNEQYF. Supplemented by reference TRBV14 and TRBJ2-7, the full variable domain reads EAGVTQFPSHSVIEKGQTVTLRCDPISGHDNLYWYRRVMGKEIKFLLHFVKESKQDESGMPNNRFLAERTGGTYSTLKVQPAELEDSGVYFCASSLAGGNEQYFGPGTRLTVT.

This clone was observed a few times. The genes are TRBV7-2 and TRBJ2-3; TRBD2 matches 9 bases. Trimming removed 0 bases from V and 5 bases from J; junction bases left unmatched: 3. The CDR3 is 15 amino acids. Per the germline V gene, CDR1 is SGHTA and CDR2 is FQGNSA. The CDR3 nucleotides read TGTGCCAGCAGCTTAGCAGCGGGGGGCGTAGATACGCAGTATTTT. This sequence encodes CASSLAAGGVDTQYF.

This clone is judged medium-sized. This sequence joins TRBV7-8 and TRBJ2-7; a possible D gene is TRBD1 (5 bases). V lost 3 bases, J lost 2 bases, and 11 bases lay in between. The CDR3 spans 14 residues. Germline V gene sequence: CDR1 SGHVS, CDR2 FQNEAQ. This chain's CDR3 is CASSLEDRAYEQYF. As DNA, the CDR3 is TGTGCCAGCAGCTTGGAAGACAGAGCCTACGAGCAGTACTTC.

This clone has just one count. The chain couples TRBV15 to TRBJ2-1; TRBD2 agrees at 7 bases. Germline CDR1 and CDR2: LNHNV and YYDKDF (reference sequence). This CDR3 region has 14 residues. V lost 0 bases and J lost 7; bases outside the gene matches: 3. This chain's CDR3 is CATSRDLGGNEQFF. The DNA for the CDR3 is TGTGCCACCAGCAGAGATTTGGGGGGGAATGAGCAGTTCTTC.

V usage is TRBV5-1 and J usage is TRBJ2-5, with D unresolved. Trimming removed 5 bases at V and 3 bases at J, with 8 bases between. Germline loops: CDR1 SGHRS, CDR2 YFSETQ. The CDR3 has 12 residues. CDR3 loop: CASSLVEETQYF. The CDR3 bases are TGCGCCAGCAGTCTGGTTGAAGAGACCCAGTACTTC.

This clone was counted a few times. CDR3 loop: CASSEGLAGGGDEQFF. CDR3 coding DNA: TGTGCCAGCAGTGAGGGACTAGCGGGAGGGGGGGATGAGCAGTTCTTC. The rearrangement joins TRBV6-1 to TRBJ2-1; 16 nucleotides align to TRBD2. This CDR3 comprises 16 residues. V dropped 3 bases and J dropped 8; count of bases not matched to a gene: 4. CDR1 and CDR2 from the germline V gene are MNHNS and SASEGT.

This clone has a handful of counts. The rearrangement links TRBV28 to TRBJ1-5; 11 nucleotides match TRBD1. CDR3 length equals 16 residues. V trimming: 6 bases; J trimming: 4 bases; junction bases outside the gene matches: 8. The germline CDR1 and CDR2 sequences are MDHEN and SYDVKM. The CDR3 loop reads CASSLPGQGVNQPQHF. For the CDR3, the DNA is TGTGCCAGCAGCCTCCCGGGACAGGGGGTTAATCAGCCCCAGCATTTT. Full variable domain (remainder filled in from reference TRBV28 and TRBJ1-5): DVKVTQSSRYLVKRTGEKVFLECVQDMDHENMFWYRQDPGLGLRLIYFSYDVKMKEKGDIPEGYSVSREKKERFSLILESASTNQTSMYLCASSLPGQGVNQPQHFGDGTRLSIL.

DNA of the CDR3: TGTGCCAGCTCAGAACAGAGGATCGGGGGCTCCTACGAGCAGTACTTC. It specifies CASSEQRIGGSYEQYF. The chain has TRBV18 and TRBJ2-7, with D perhaps TRBD2 (6 bases). V was shortened by 5 bases and J by 0 bases, with 17 bases between the two germline ends. The germline CDR1 and CDR2 sequences are KGHSH and LQKENI. The CDR3 spans 16 residues.

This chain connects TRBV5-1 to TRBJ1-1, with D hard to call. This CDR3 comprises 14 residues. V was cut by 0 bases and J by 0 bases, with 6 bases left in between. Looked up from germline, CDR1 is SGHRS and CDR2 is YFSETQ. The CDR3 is CASSLGTVNTEAFF. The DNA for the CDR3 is TGCGCCAGCAGCTTGGGCACGGTGAACACTGAAGCTTTCTTT. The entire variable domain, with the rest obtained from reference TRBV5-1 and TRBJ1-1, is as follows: KAGVTQTPRYLIKTRGQQVTLSCSPISGHRSVSWYQQTPGQGLQFLFEYFSETQRNKGNFPGRFSGRQFSNSRSEMNVSTLELGDSALYLCASSLGTVNTEAFFGQGTRLTVV.

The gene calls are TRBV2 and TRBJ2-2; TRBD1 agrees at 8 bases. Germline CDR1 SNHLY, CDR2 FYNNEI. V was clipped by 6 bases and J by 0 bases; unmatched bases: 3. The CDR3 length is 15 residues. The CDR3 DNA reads TGTGCCAGCAGAGCAGGGGGCGCGAACACCGGGGAGCTGTTTTTT. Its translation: CASRAGGANTGELFF. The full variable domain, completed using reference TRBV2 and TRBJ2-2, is EPEVTQTPSHQVTQMGQEVILRCVPISNHLYFYWYRQILGQKVEFLVSFYNNEISEKSEIFDDQFSVERPDGSNFTLKIRSTKLEDSAMYFCASRAGGANTGELFFGEGSRLTVL.

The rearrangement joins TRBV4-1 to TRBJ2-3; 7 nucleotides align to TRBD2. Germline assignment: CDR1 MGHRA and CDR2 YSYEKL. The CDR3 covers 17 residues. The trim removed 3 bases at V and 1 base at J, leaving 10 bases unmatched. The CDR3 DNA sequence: TGCGCCAGCAGCCAGGTGCCGGGGAGGGAGGGCACAGATACGCAGTATTTT. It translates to CASSQVPGREGTDTQYF.

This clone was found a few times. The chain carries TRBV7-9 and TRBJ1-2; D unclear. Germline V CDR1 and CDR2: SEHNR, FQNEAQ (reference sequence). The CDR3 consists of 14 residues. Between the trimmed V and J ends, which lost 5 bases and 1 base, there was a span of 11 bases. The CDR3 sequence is CASSGRDRNYGYTF. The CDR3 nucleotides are TGTGCCAGCAGCGGCCGTGACCGTAACTATGGCTACACCTTC.

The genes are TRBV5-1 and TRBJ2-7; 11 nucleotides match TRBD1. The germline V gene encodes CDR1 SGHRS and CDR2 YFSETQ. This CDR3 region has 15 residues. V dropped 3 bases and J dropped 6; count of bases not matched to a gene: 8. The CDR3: CASSSPGQGEVEQYF. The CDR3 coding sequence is TGCGCCAGCAGCTCACCGGGACAGGGGGAAGTCGAGCAGTACTTC. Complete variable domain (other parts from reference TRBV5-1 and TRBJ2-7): KAGVTQTPRYLIKTRGQQVTLSCSPISGHRSVSWYQQTPGQGLQFLFEYFSETQRNKGNFPGRFSGRQFSNSRSEMNVSTLELGDSALYLCASSSPGQGEVEQYFGPGTRLTVT.

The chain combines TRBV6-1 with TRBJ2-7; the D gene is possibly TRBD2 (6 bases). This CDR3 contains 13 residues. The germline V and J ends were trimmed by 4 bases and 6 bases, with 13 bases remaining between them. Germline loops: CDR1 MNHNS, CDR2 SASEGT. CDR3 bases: TGTGCCAGCAGTGTAAATTTCGGGGGCGAGCAGTACTTC. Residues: CASSVNFGGEQYF.

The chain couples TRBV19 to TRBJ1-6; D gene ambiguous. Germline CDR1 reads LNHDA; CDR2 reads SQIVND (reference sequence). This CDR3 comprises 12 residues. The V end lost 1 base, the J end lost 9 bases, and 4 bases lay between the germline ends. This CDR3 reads CASSIGVSPLHF. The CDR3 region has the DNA TGTGCCAGTAGTATAGGGGTTTCACCCCTCCACTTT.

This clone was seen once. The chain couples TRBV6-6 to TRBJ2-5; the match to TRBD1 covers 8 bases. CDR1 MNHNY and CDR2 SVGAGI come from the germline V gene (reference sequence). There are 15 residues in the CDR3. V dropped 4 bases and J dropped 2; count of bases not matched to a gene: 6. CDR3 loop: CASSFGTGLQETQYF. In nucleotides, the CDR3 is TGTGCCAGCAGTTTCGGGACAGGCTTACAAGAGACCCAGTACTTC.

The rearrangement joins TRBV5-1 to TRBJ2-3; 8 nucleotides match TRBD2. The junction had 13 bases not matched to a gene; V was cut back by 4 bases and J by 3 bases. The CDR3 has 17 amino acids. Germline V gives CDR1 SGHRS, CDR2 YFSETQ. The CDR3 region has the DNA TGCGCCAGCAGCCAATCTTTCGGGGGGGCAAGAACAGATACGCAGTATTTT. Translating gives CASSQSFGGARTDTQYF.

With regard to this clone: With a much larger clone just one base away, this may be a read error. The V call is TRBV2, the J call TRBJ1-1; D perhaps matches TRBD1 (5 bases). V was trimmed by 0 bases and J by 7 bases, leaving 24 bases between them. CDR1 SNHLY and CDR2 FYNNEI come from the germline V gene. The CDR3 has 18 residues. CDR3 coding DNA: TGTGCCAGCAGTGAAGCGCGAGGGACCACCAGAGGGAGCAATGAAGCTTTCTTT. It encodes CASSEARGTTRGSNEAFF.

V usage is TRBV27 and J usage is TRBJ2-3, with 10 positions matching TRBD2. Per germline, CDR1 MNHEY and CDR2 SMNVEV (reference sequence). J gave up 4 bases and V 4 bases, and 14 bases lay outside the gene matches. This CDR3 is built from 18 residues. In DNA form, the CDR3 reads TGTGCCAGCAGTTCATACCCGCTTCTAGCGGGAGAGGCAGATACGCAGTATTTT. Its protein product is CASSSYPLLAGEADTQYF.

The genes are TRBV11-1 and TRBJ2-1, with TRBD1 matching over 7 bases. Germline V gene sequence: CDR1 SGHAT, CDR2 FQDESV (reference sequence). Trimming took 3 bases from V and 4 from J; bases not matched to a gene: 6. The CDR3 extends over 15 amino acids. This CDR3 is CASSFRTGQYNEQFF. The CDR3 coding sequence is TGTGCCAGCAGCTTTCGGACAGGCCAATACAATGAGCAGTTCTTC.

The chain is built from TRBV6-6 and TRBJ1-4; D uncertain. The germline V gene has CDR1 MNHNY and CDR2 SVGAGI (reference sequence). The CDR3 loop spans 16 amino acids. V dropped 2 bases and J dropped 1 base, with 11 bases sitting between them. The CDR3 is CASSYPRLGTNEKLFF. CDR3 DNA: TGTGCCAGCAGTTACCCCAGACTGGGAACTAATGAAAAACTGTTTTTT.

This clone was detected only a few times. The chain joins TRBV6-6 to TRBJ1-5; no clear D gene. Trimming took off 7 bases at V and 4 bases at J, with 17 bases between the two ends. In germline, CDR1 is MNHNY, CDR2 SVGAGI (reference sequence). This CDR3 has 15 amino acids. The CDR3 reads CASIGPRTGNQPQHF. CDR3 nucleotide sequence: TGTGCCAGCATAGGCCCCCGGACGGGAAATCAGCCCCAGCATTTT.

The CDR3 DNA reads as TGTGCCAGCAGCCTCCAGGGTGTTGCCTACGAGCAGTACTTC. Its protein is CASSLQGVAYEQYF. V gene TRBV5-4 combines with J gene TRBJ2-7, with D possibly being TRBD1 (5 bases). Trimming removed 4 bases at V and 2 bases at J, with 13 bases between. The V gene's germline CDR1 is SGHNT and CDR2 YYREEE (reference sequence). The CDR3 consists of 14 residues.

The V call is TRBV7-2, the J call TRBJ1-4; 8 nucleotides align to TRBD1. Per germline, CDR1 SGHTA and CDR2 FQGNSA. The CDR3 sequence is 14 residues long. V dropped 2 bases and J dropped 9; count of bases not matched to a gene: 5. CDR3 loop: CASSLRTGFKKLFF. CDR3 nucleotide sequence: TGTGCCAGCAGCTTACGGACAGGGTTTAAAAAACTGTTTTTT.